The 22 T cell receptor beta chains below all came from one sample that was sequenced in a study of blood T cell repertoires in COVID-19. The assay was immunoSEQ multiplex PCR, and TCRdb's table has in-frame clones only and misses some. This sample has roughly 410,000 clones, with about 88% found just once. Sequencing was done on a sample of peripheral blood. The receptors stem from a woman aged 40-49 years with COVID-19, enrolled during active disease.

This clone was seen a single time. This chain uses TRBV7-2 with TRBJ1-5; D remains ambiguous. CDR1 SGHTA and CDR2 FQGNSA come from the germline V gene. Trimming left V 1 base short and J 4 bases short, with 5 bases between. CDR3 length: 13 residues. CDR3 coding DNA: TGTGCCAGCAGCTTAGACTATAATCAGCCCCAGCATTTT. Protein: CASSLDYNQPQHF. The whole variable domain, filled in from reference TRBV7-2 and TRBJ1-5, reads GAGVSQSPSNKVTEKGKDVELRCDPISGHTALYWYRQSLGQGLEFLIYFQGNSAPDKSGLPSDRFSAERTGGSVSTLTIQRTQQEDSAVYLCASSLDYNQPQHFGDGTRLSIL.

This clone was seen only a few times. V usage is TRBV27 and J usage is TRBJ2-7; D is undetermined. CDR1 and CDR2 from the germline V gene are MNHEY and SMNVEV (reference sequence). V lost 2 bases, J lost 2 bases, and 10 bases lay in between. The CDR3 is 14 amino acids. For the CDR3, the DNA is TGTGCCAGCAGTTTACAGAACCAGGCCTACGAGCAGTACTTC. Translating it yields CASSLQNQAYEQYF.

This chain joins TRBV7-2 and TRBJ1-1; 11 bases align to TRBD1. Germline CDR1 and CDR2: SGHTA and FQGNSA. This CDR3 has 16 amino acids. V trimming: 5 bases; J trimming: 0 bases; junction bases outside the gene matches: 5. The CDR3 DNA is TGTGCCAGCAGCATAAGGACAGGGGGCATGAACACTGAAGCTTTCTTT. Translating gives CASSIRTGGMNTEAFF.

The V gene is TRBV28, the J gene TRBJ1-2; D is possibly TRBD1 (6 bases). The CDR3 is 16 amino acids. The ends were cut back, 3 bases at V and 2 bases at J, with 16 bases in the middle. Germline V gene data show CDR1 as MDHEN and CDR2 as SYDVKM. CDR3 DNA: TGTGCCAGCAGTTTTTGGCGGGGGGGCCTCAACTATGGCTACACCTTC. Its protein product is CASSFWRGGLNYGYTF.

V usage is TRBV29-1 and J usage is TRBJ1-1; D unresolved. The CDR3 spans 14 residues. V was cut by 2 bases and J by 1 base, with 11 bases left in between. In germline, CDR1 is SQVTM, CDR2 ANQGSEA. The CDR3 reads CSVERKLANTEAFF. The CDR3 nucleotides read TGCAGCGTTGAAAGAAAGTTAGCGAACACTGAAGCTTTCTTT.

V usage is TRBV27 and J usage is TRBJ2-1; tentative D call: TRBD1 (5 bases). V was trimmed by 4 bases and J by 4 bases, leaving 8 bases between them. The CDR3 extends over 13 amino acids. Germline V gene sequence: CDR1 MNHEY, CDR2 SMNVEV (reference sequence). The CDR3 DNA is TGTGCCAGCAGTTCGACAGCGTACAATGAGCAGTTCTTC. Protein product: CASSSTAYNEQFF.

The J gene is TRBJ2-7, the V gene TRBV4-3, with D perhaps TRBD1 (6 bases). This CDR3 spans 16 amino acids. V lost 1 base, J lost 0 bases, and 13 bases lay in between. Germline V lookup: CDR1 LGHNA, CDR2 YSLEER. The CDR3: CASSQVDSHNSYEQYF. CDR3 coding DNA: TGCGCCAGCAGCCAAGTGGACAGTCACAACTCCTACGAGCAGTACTTC.

For the CDR3, the DNA is TGTGCCAGCAGCTATGGCTCCACTAACTATGGCTACACCTTC. Its protein is CASSYGSTNYGYTF. The chain links TRBV7-2 to TRBJ1-2; D gene uncertain. Trimming pared 4 bases from V and 0 bases from J, leaving 9 bases between. CDR1 is SGHTA and CDR2 is FQGNSA in the germline V gene. The CDR3 contains 14 residues.

V is TRBV13 and J is TRBJ2-3; D is unresolved. In germline, CDR1 is PRHDT, CDR2 FYEKMQ (reference sequence). The CDR3 is made up of 16 amino acids. The V gene lost 5 bases and the J gene lost 4 bases, with 19 bases spanning the gap. The CDR3 protein is CASSPPFVLSADTQYF. The CDR3 DNA follows: TGTGCCAGCAGCCCCCCCTTTGTTTTGAGCGCAGATACGCAGTATTTT.

V and J are TRBV6-6 and TRBJ1-1; D is possibly TRBD1 (5 bases). Germline CDR1 MNHNY, CDR2 SVGAGI (reference sequence). The length of the CDR3 is 12 residues. CDR3 amino acids: CAFRGEGTEAFF. CDR3 coding DNA: TGTGCTTTTCGGGGGGAAGGCACTGAAGCTTTCTTT.

The V gene is TRBV7-3, the J gene TRBJ2-1, with 8 bases lining up with TRBD2. Unmatched junction bases numbered 9, after V lost 5 bases and J lost 6 bases. Per germline, CDR1 SGHTA and CDR2 FQGTGA. The CDR3 contains 15 residues. CDR3 in amino acids: CASSLLAGTPNEQFF. CDR3 nucleotides: TGTGCCAGCAGCCTATTAGCGGGGACACCCAATGAGCAGTTCTTC.

This chain joins TRBV9 and TRBJ1-4, with TRBD1 matching over 9 bases. Germline V gene data show CDR1 as SGDLS and CDR2 as YYNGEE. The CDR3 totals 15 residues. The ends lost 4 bases at V and 6 bases at J; junction bases unmatched: 7. The CDR3 region has the DNA TGTGCCAGCAGCTCGTCGACAGGGGGAGATGAAAAACTGTTTTTT. Protein: CASSSSTGGDEKLFF.

The V and J genes are TRBV10-3 and TRBJ1-5; TRBD1 is a possible D gene (6 bases). CDR3 length equals 16 residues. Germline lookup yields CDR1 ENHRY and CDR2 SYGVKD. With 10 bases removed from V and 11 bases from J, the gap between germline ends came to 30 bases. CDR3 sequence reads: CATSPGQPIKSRAQHF. CDR3 DNA: TGTGCCACCAGCCCCGGACAGCCAATTAAATCAAGGGCCCAGCATTTT.

The V call is TRBV18, the J call TRBJ2-7; D unresolved. The V gene lost 5 bases and the J gene lost 5 bases, with 16 bases spanning the gap. This CDR3 spans 14 amino acids. In germline, CDR1 is KGHSH, CDR2 LQKENI. The CDR3 bases are TGTGCCAGCTCAGCGCTCACCGGGTTTGACGAGCAGTACTTC. Encoded protein: CASSALTGFDEQYF.

In nucleotides, the CDR3 is TGTGCCAGCAGTTTAGCGGGGCCAGCCTACGAGCAGTACTTC. It codes for CASSLAGPAYEQYF. The rearrangement uses TRBV28 and TRBJ2-7, with D perhaps matching TRBD2 (6 bases). Germline loops: CDR1 MDHEN, CDR2 SYDVKM. The CDR3 runs 14 residues. Trimming cost V 2 bases and J 2 bases, with 10 bases left between them.

This clone showed up just once. The sample has other DNA sequences that encode this CDR3 too. The chain has TRBV27 and TRBJ2-7; 11 bases fit TRBD2. CDR1 and CDR2 (germline): MNHEY, SMNVEV (reference sequence). CDR3 length: 14 residues. The V gene end was trimmed by 6 bases and the J gene end by 3 bases; junction bases not matched to a gene: 4. CDR3 region: CASSPGLADYEQYF. The CDR3, as DNA: TGTGCCAGCAGCCCGGGACTAGCGGACTACGAGCAGTACTTC.

This chain connects TRBV7-2 to TRBJ1-1; TRBD1 aligns across 9 bases. V dropped 1 base and J dropped 4; count of bases not matched to a gene: 7. The CDR3 covers 16 residues. Germline CDR1 is SGHTA and CDR2 is FQGNSA. The CDR3 loop is CASSLGPGTGFTEAFF. The CDR3 nucleotides read TGTGCCAGCAGCTTAGGCCCCGGGACAGGGTTCACTGAAGCTTTCTTT.

The V and J genes are TRBV6-2 or TRBV6-3 and TRBJ2-7; TRBD1 might be the D (5 bases). Between the trimmed V and J ends, which lost 4 bases and 9 bases, there was a span of 10 bases. The CDR3 contains 11 residues. Germline CDR1 is MNHEY and CDR2 is SVGEGT. The CDR3 loop reads CASSSPGLQYF. DNA of the CDR3: TGTGCCAGCAGTTCCCCAGGGTTGCAGTACTTC.

This clone was found a few times. This chain connects TRBV9 to TRBJ1-3, with 9 positions matching TRBD1. CDR1 is SGDLS, CDR2 YYNGEE, per germline. V lost 3 bases to trimming and J lost 3 bases; unmatched junction nucleotides: 7. This CDR3 contains 16 residues. In nucleotides, the CDR3 is TGTGCCAGCAGCGCCGGAACAGGGGGCAGTGGAAACACCATATATTTT. Translating gives CASSAGTGGSGNTIYF.

The chain uses TRBV3-1 (or the pseudogene TRBV3-2) and TRBJ1-1; possible D gene TRBD1, 5 bases. Germline V gene sequence: CDR1 LGHDT, CDR2 YNNKEL (reference sequence). This CDR3 contains 14 residues. The V end was cut by 4 bases, the J end by 1 base, with 10 bases between. The CDR3: CASSLRQTNTEAFF. CDR3 sequence (DNA): TGTGCCAGCAGCCTCCGACAGACGAACACTGAAGCTTTCTTT.

CDR3 sequence: CASQRLGSYEQYF. In DNA form, the CDR3 reads TGTGCCAGCCAACGACTTGGGTCCTACGAGCAGTACTTC. The chain has TRBV2 and TRBJ2-7; D gene unclear. This CDR3 is 13 amino acids long. Germline assignment: CDR1 SNHLY and CDR2 FYNNEI. V lost 8 bases, J lost 1 base, and 12 bases lay in between.

The rearrangement links TRBV5-1 to TRBJ1-2; D not resolved. The CDR3 sequence is 14 residues long. Germline V CDR1 and CDR2: SGHRS, YFSETQ. The V end was cut by 3 bases, the J end by 4 bases, with 13 bases between. The CDR3 coding sequence is TGCGCCAGCAGCTCGTTGGAGGGATCCTATGGCTACACCTTC. The encoded protein is CASSSLEGSYGYTF.